This T cell receptor (beta chain) was recorded in a study of blood T cell repertoires in COVID-19. On the study more broadly: From the United States, Italy and Spain came samples of acute and convalescent COVID-19. In each case, the material was cDNA or gDNA derived from T cells, B-cell-depleted T cells, or PBMCs.

The table lists this clone with a count of one. Per the authors' pipeline: Amplification with reference gene primers provided the estimates of nucleated cell counts. Libraries were prepared by immunoSEQ multiplex PCR; TCRdb keeps only in-frame clonotypes and omits some of them. V, J and clone size are those of that table, while D and trimming were read from the DNA. The sample yields around 130,000 clones, about 84% seen once. The receptor was isolated from a woman between 55 and 75 years old with acute or convalescent COVID-19. Sequences were obtained from peripheral blood.

CDR3 sequence (DNA): TGTGCCAGCAGTTCCGGGACTAGCTTGGCCAAAAACATTCAGTACTTC. Encoded protein: CASSSGTSLAKNIQYF. The rearrangement joins TRBV6-6 to TRBJ2-4; 9 nucleotides align to TRBD2. V shed 4 bases and J 1 base; nucleotides not matched to a gene: 5. CDR1 is MNHNY and CDR2 is SVGAGI in the germline V gene (reference sequence). There are 16 residues in the CDR3.